This TCR beta chain came from a study of OX40 agonist ivuxolimab in advanced cancers. Study-level information: Hepatocellular carcinoma, melanoma, renal cell or head and neck cancer was diagnosed in the dose-escalation patients.

Concerning this clone itself: Antigen: not known.

Per the germline V gene, CDR1 is ENHRY and CDR2 is SYGVKD. The V end lost 4 bases, the J end lost 13 bases, and 14 bases lay between the germline ends. The CDR3 consists of 12 residues. Data came from immunoSEQ multiplex PCR; TCRdb stores just in-frame clones and leaves some out. The data show about 75,000 clones, around 87% seen once. Study-level findings and limits: More expanded clones were found, on average, in CD8+ than in CD4+ T cells.

The source is an adult with an advanced solid tumor such as melanoma, head and neck, liver or kidney cancer. The chain uses TRBV10-3 and TRBJ1-5; unclear D gene. The material was CD4+ or CD8+ T cells sorted from blood, obtained in a trial of the OX40 agonist ivuxolimab. This CDR3 reads CAISVEGSIQHF. CDR3 DNA: TGTGCCATCAGTGTCGAGGGTTCTATTCAGCATTTT.